The entry below describes one T cell receptor beta chain. This sample was included in a study of blood T cell repertoires in COVID-19. On the study more broadly: Specimens from acute and convalescent COVID-19 originated in the United States, Italy and Spain. Nucleic acid was either cDNA or gDNA, and it came from T cells, B-cell-depleted T cells, or PBMCs.

Per the original methods: The assay estimated nucleated cells by amplifying reference gene primers. The data were produced by immunoSEQ multiplex PCR, yet TCRdb's version contains in-frame clones alone and is incomplete. That table is the source of V, J and clone size, and D and trimming were worked out from the DNA. The data hold 95,000 to 130,000 clones, with around nine tenths observed a single time. Sequencing was done on a sample of peripheral blood. This TCR was sampled from a human donor with active COVID-19. The donor label of this sample is uncertain.

The CDR3 reads CASSLDWGRANTEAFF. Here the CDR3 DNA reads TGTGCCAGCAGCTTAGATTGGGGCAGGGCGAACACTGAAGCTTTCTTT. This chain connects TRBV7-2 to TRBJ1-1, with D tentatively TRBD1 (5 bases). The ends were cut back, 1 base at V and 1 base at J, with 13 bases in the middle. The CDR3 loop spans 16 amino acids. Germline-derived CDR1 and CDR2 are SGHTA and FQGNSA.